What follows are 12 T cell receptor beta chains derived from one specimen sequenced in a study of blood T cell repertoires in COVID-19 (TCRdb year 2020). Receptor libraries were prepared by the immunoSEQ multiplex PCR assay. TCRdb provides this immuneACCESS table in a form limited to in-frame rearrangements. Some clones are lacking; in checked studies, under half of them reflect an unresolved V gene, and why the rest are absent is not known. Recorded for this sample are 120,000 to 150,000 clones; approximately 85% of them occurred a single time. 2.5% to 3% of the sample rests with the top ten. The sample comprised peripheral blood. These receptors came from a middle-aged man with acute or convalescent COVID-19.

This chain joins TRBV25-1 and TRBJ1-2; 7 positions match TRBD1. Germline-derived CDR1 and CDR2 are MGHDK and SYGVNS. The CDR3 spans 12 residues. Trimming took 7 bases from V and 10 from J; bases not matched to a gene: 9. CDR3 coding DNA: TGTGCCAGCACCTTCAGACAGGGCGACTACACCTTC. It codes for CASTFRQGDYTF.

The chain joins TRBV12-3 or TRBV12-4 to TRBJ2-7, with D perhaps matching TRBD2 (5 bases). The CDR3 has 13 residues. Trimming removed 3 bases from V and 6 bases from J, with 12 bases in between. CDR3 protein: CASSFGLGSEQYF. The CDR3 nucleotides read TGTGCCAGCAGTTTCGGTTTGGGGAGCGAGCAGTACTTC.

The J gene is TRBJ2-1, the V gene TRBV6-6; D is perhaps TRBD1 (5 bases). V lost 11 bases to trimming and J lost 4 bases, with 15 bases between them. The germline CDR1 and CDR2 sequences are MNHNY and SVGAGI (reference sequence). This CDR3 contains 13 residues. CDR3 in amino acids: CAHTGVEYNEQFF. CDR3 nucleotides: TGTGCCCACACAGGCGTGGAATACAATGAGCAGTTCTTC.

CDR3: CASSPREAGGQPQHF. In DNA form, the CDR3 reads TGTGCCAGCAGCCCCCGCGAGGCAGGGGGACAGCCCCAGCATTTT. V and J are TRBV3-1 (or the pseudogene TRBV3-2) and TRBJ1-5; TRBD1 agrees at 7 bases. The V and J ends lost 4 bases and 7 bases, in that order; junction bases with no gene match: 10. Germline CDR1 LGHDT, CDR2 YNNKEL (reference sequence). The CDR3 runs 15 residues.

The J gene is TRBJ1-5, the V gene TRBV19; D is unresolved. Trimming left V 6 bases short and J 3 bases short, with 12 bases between. The germline V gene has CDR1 LNHDA and CDR2 SQIVND (reference sequence). The CDR3 totals 14 residues. The CDR3 here is CASRFVADNQPQHF. DNA of the CDR3: TGTGCCAGTAGATTCGTGGCAGACAATCAGCCCCAGCATTTT. Combining the CDR3 with reference TRBV19 and TRBJ1-5 gives the whole variable domain DGGITQSPKYLFRKEGQNVTLSCEQNLNHDAMYWYRQDPGQGLRLIYYSQIVNDFQKGDIAEGYSVSREKKESFPLTVTSAQKNPTAFYLCASRFVADNQPQHFGDGTRLSIL.

The V call is TRBV11-2, the J call TRBJ1-4; TRBD1 matches 9 bases. CDR1 and CDR2 from the germline V gene are SGHAT and FQNNGV. V shed 4 bases, J shed 7 bases, and the junction held 4 bases outside the gene matches. The CDR3 consists of 14 residues. CDR3 in amino acids: CASSSGTGFEKLFF. In nucleotides, the CDR3 is TGTGCCAGCAGCTCCGGGACAGGGTTTGAAAAACTGTTTTTT.

The genes are TRBV19 and TRBJ2-2, with a tentative D call TRBD2 (5 bases). The CDR3 is made up of 14 amino acids. Per the germline V gene, CDR1 is LNHDA and CDR2 is SQIVND (reference sequence). The V and J ends lost 3 bases and 3 bases respectively, with 8 bases between them. CDR3 residues: CASSMDSDTGELFF. CDR3 in DNA: TGTGCCAGTAGTATGGACTCTGACACCGGGGAGCTGTTTTTT.

The chain carries TRBV5-6 and TRBJ1-3; D not resolved. Trimming took 3 bases from V and 4 from J, leaving 5 bases between them. The germline CDR1 and CDR2 sequences are SGHDT and YYEEEE. The CDR3 has 12 amino acids. The CDR3 DNA follows: TGTGCCAGCAGCTCCATGGGAAACACCATATATTTT. Its protein product is CASSSMGNTIYF.

This clone has more than one count but fewer than ten. This sequence joins TRBV7-3 and TRBJ1-2, with 10 bases fitting TRBD1. The CDR3 consists of 15 residues. The V gene's germline CDR1 is SGHTA and CDR2 FQGTGA. V lost 5 bases to trimming and J lost 8 bases; unmatched junction nucleotides: 11. The CDR3 DNA reads TGTGCCAGCAGCCTTGACCGGGACAGGGGACGGGGCTACACCTTC. Encoded protein: CASSLDRDRGRGYTF.

This chain joins TRBV7-2 and TRBJ1-5, with D unclear. The V end was cut by 2 bases, the J end by 5 bases, with 4 bases between. Germline V gene sequence: CDR1 SGHTA, CDR2 FQGNSA. This CDR3 comprises 12 residues. The CDR3 DNA is TGTGCCAGCAGCTTAAGCTATCAGCCCCAGCATTTT. This encodes CASSLSYQPQHF.

J is TRBJ1-5 and V is TRBV19; a weak D match, TRBD1 (5 bases). Germline V gene lookup returns CDR1 LNHDA and CDR2 SQIVND (reference sequence). Trimming removed 8 bases at V and 0 bases at J, with 5 bases between. The CDR3 is 12 amino acids. The CDR3 coding sequence is TGTGCCAGTGACAGTAGCAATCAGCCCCAGCATTTT. Translation: CASDSSNQPQHF.

The V gene is TRBV6-6, the J gene TRBJ2-7; D is undetermined. Germline CDR1 reads MNHNY; CDR2 reads SVGAGI (reference sequence). There are 14 residues in the CDR3. Trimming took off 0 bases at V and 4 bases at J, with 10 bases between the two ends. The DNA of the CDR3 is TGTGCCAGCAGTTACTCCGCAGGTTTATACGAGCAGTACTTC. Protein sequence: CASSYSAGLYEQYF.